Presented here are 32 T cell receptor beta chains from one specimen sequenced in a study of low-dose radiotherapy and immunotherapy resistance in tumors. Alpha and beta chains were covered, as first-strand cDNA relied on TRAV- and TRBV-specific primers. Amplification, which lasted 20 PCR cycles, used a constant-region primer and V-primer adapter to amplify TCRs. TCRdb processed the reads anew with MiXCR; each CDR3 protein has one entry. The sample includes 10,000 to 15,000 distinct CDR3 sequences, approximately 73% seen only once; the top ten take roughly 3.6%. All receptors derive from a human donor with advanced metastatic prostate, ovarian, gallbladder or colorectal cancer (not recorded which). This table probably holds off-target reads from a library built for another chain.

This rearrangement joins TRBV28 to TRBJ1-2; 7 bases map to TRBD1. Germline-derived CDR1 and CDR2 are MDHEN and SYDVKM. The V and J ends lost 3 bases and 3 bases, in that order; junction bases with no gene match: 7. The CDR3 totals 15 residues. Here the CDR3 reads CASSFPRRGYYGYTF. The CDR3 DNA reads TGTGCCAGCAGTTTTCCACGCAGGGGGTACTATGGCTACACCTTC.

The rearrangement uses TRBV5-1 and TRBJ2-1, with 9 bases lining up with TRBD1. CDR1 SGHRS and CDR2 YFSETQ come from the germline V gene. Losses at the gene ends were 0 bases for V and 7 bases for J; bases not matched to a gene: 11. This CDR3 contains 17 residues. DNA for the CDR3: TGCGCCAGCAGCTTGGCTCTGGACAGGGGACACAGGAATGAGCAGTTCTTC. It is translated as CASSLALDRGHRNEQFF.

This chain uses TRBV28 with TRBJ2-4, with D tentatively TRBD2 (7 bases). The germline CDR1 and CDR2 sequences are MDHEN and SYDVKM. CDR3 length: 14 amino acids. The V end was cut by 6 bases, the J end by 7 bases, with 16 bases between. The CDR3 spells CASSLGGARNIQYF. CDR3 nucleotides: TGTGCCAGCAGCCTAGGGGGGGCGAGGAACATTCAGTACTTC.

This clonotype was observed once. This chain joins TRBV7-2 and TRBJ2-7; tentative D call: TRBD2 (6 bases). V was clipped by 4 bases and J by 5 bases, with 12 bases between them. Germline assignment: CDR1 SGHTA and CDR2 FQGNSA. CDR3 length: 13 residues. CDR3 DNA sequence: TGTGCCAGCAGCTCCAAGGAGGGGAACGAGCAGTACTTC. Translated: CASSSKEGNEQYF.

V is TRBV5-1 and J is TRBJ1-2, with D uncertain. Germline V gene lookup returns CDR1 SGHRS and CDR2 YFSETQ. The germline V and J ends were trimmed by 2 bases and 0 bases, with 5 bases remaining between them. The CDR3 has 13 amino acids. The CDR3 DNA sequence: TGCGCCAGCAGCTTCAGTCCTAACTATGGCTACACCTTC. Its translation: CASSFSPNYGYTF.

The rearrangement uses TRBV10-3 and TRBJ1-1, with D tentatively TRBD1 (5 bases). The CDR3 spans 13 residues. Trimming stripped 2 bases from V and 1 base from J, with 5 bases between. From germline, CDR1 is ENHRY and CDR2 SYGVKD. CDR3 sequence: CAISEGGNTEAFF. The CDR3 nucleotides read TGTGCCATCAGTGAGGGGGGGAACACTGAAGCTTTCTTT.

The CDR3 DNA reads TGTGCCAGCAGCGCGGCTAGCGGTTACAATGAGCAGTTCTTC. It yields the protein CASSAASGYNEQFF. This chain links TRBV5-6 with TRBJ2-1, with TRBD2 matching 7 bases. This CDR3 is built from 14 residues. Looked up from germline, CDR1 is SGHDT and CDR2 is YYEEEE. V was pared by 4 bases and J by 4 bases, with 5 bases of the junction left unmatched. Filled out from reference TRBV5-6 and TRBJ2-1, the complete variable domain reads DAGVTQSPTHLIKTRGQQVTLRCSPKSGHDTVSWYQQALGQGPQFIFQYYEEEERQRGNFPDRFSGHQFPNYSSELNVNALLLGDSALYLCASSAASGYNEQFFGPGTRLTVL.

The V and J genes are TRBV5-1 and TRBJ2-5; weak D call: TRBD1 (6 bases). Trimming left V 5 bases short and J 3 bases short, with 11 bases between. CDR3 length: 13 amino acids. Looked up from germline, CDR1 is SGHRS and CDR2 is YFSETQ. CDR3 residues: CASSSYREETQYF. The CDR3 DNA follows: TGCGCCAGCAGTTCTTACAGGGAAGAGACCCAGTACTTC.

This clonotype was recorded a few times. The V call is TRBV29-1, the J call TRBJ1-1; D is undetermined. The CDR3 has 12 amino acids. The V gene's germline CDR1 is SQVTM and CDR2 ANQGSEA. Between the trimmed V and J ends, which lost 4 bases and 1 base, there was a span of 7 bases. CDR3 sequence (DNA): TGCAGCGTTGCGGGTCCGAACACTGAAGCTTTCTTT. Translated, it gives CSVAGPNTEAFF.

This chain links TRBV2 with TRBJ1-1; D not resolved. The CDR3 totals 13 residues. V was cut by 4 bases and J by 4 bases, with 10 bases left in between. The germline V gene has CDR1 SNHLY and CDR2 FYNNEI. The CDR3 is CASSVEAITEAFF. CDR3 DNA sequence: TGTGCCAGCAGTGTAGAGGCAATCACTGAAGCTTTCTTT.

The chain uses TRBV6-8 and TRBJ1-1; tentative D call: TRBD1 (5 bases). The CDR3 has 12 amino acids. Between the trimmed V and J ends, which lost 2 bases and 6 bases, there was a span of 7 bases. Germline V lookup: CDR1 MNHGY, CDR2 SAAAGT. The CDR3 DNA reads as TGTGCCAGCAGTTACCGGGGGGCTGAAGCTTTCTTT. Residues: CASSYRGAEAFF.

The chain couples TRBV20-1 to TRBJ2-1; 12 bases match TRBD2. The length of the CDR3 is 15 residues. Germline V lookup: CDR1 DFQATT, CDR2 SNEGSKA (reference sequence). With 2 bases clipped from V and 6 bases from J, the junction kept 5 bases outside the gene matches. The CDR3 DNA follows: TGCAGTGCTAGAAAACTAGCGGGAGGTTCCAATGAGCAGTTCTTC. Protein sequence: CSARKLAGGSNEQFF.

The chain employs TRBV29-1 and TRBJ1-2; 9 positions match TRBD1. CDR1 is SQVTM, CDR2 ANQGSEA, per germline. The CDR3 runs 13 residues. The V gene end was trimmed by 7 bases and the J gene end by 2 bases; junction bases not matched to a gene: 5. The CDR3 sequence is CSARQGGNYGYTF. The CDR3, as DNA: TGCAGCGCCCGACAGGGGGGAAACTATGGCTACACCTTC.

The rearrangement uses TRBV28 and TRBJ1-4; no definite D call. The CDR3 is 14 amino acids. V lost 4 bases to trimming and J lost 5 bases, with 11 bases between them. Germline CDR1 and CDR2: MDHEN and SYDVKM. The DNA for the CDR3 is TGTGCCAGCAGTTATCCGGGATCAAATGAAAAACTGTTTTTT. It encodes CASSYPGSNEKLFF.

The genes are TRBV7-2 and TRBJ2-7; D may be TRBD1 (5 bases). This CDR3 spans 13 amino acids. The V end lost 5 bases, the J end lost 0 bases, and 8 bases lay between the germline ends. The germline CDR1 and CDR2 sequences are SGHTA and FQGNSA. Here the CDR3 reads CASSRGASYEQYF. CDR3 coding DNA: TGTGCCAGCAGCAGGGGCGCCTCCTACGAGCAGTACTTC. Filled out from reference TRBV7-2 and TRBJ2-7, the complete variable domain reads GAGVSQSPSNKVTEKGKDVELRCDPISGHTALYWYRQSLGQGLEFLIYFQGNSAPDKSGLPSDRFSAERTGGSVSTLTIQRTQQEDSAVYLCASSRGASYEQYFGPGTRLTVT.

CDR3 amino acids: CASSSLQGAQTTGELFF. The DNA of the CDR3 is TGTGCCAGCAGCTCGTTACAGGGGGCGCAGACCACCGGGGAGCTGTTTTTT. The chain recombines TRBV7-2 with TRBJ2-2, with 9 bases lining up with TRBD1. Unmatched junction bases numbered 10, after V lost 4 bases and J lost 4 bases. CDR3 length: 17 residues. Germline V lookup: CDR1 SGHTA, CDR2 FQGNSA.

The chain links TRBV11-2 to TRBJ2-5; 8 nucleotides agree with TRBD2. With 3 bases clipped from V and 3 bases from J, the junction kept 6 bases outside the gene matches. The CDR3 is 15 residues long. Germline V gives CDR1 SGHAT, CDR2 FQNNGV. The CDR3 spells CASSFGSGMKETQYF. Written as DNA, the CDR3 is TGTGCCAGCAGCTTCGGTAGCGGGATGAAAGAGACCCAGTACTTC.

The CDR3 sequence is CSAHPGVGYNEQFF. In DNA form, the CDR3 reads TGCAGTGCTCATCCGGGAGTAGGCTACAATGAGCAGTTCTTC. The chain carries TRBV20-1 and TRBJ2-1, with D tentatively TRBD2 (6 bases). The germline gives CDR1 DFQATT, CDR2 SNEGSKA (reference sequence). V lost 5 bases and J 3 bases, leaving 14 bases between the germline ends. The CDR3 spans 14 residues.

Only a few counts were recorded for this clonotype. The J gene is TRBJ2-1, the V gene TRBV9, with D hard to call. CDR3 length: 13 amino acids. V was pared by 0 bases and J by 12 bases, with 13 bases between. Germline assignment: CDR1 SGDLS and CDR2 YYNGEE. The CDR3 region is CASSVGEEALQFF. CDR3 DNA: TGTGCCAGCAGCGTAGGAGAAGAGGCCCTGCAGTTCTTC.

This clonotype was seen a single time. V and J are TRBV6-5 and TRBJ2-4; D is unclear. Germline assignment: CDR1 MNHEY and CDR2 SVGAGI. V was clipped by 5 bases and J by 4 bases, with 12 bases between them. The CDR3 runs 14 residues. DNA of the CDR3: TGTGCCAGCAGTACCGTCGCCACGAAAAACATTCAGTACTTC. Amino acid sequence: CASSTVATKNIQYF.

The chain recombines TRBV18 with TRBJ1-6; the match to TRBD1 covers 9 bases. CDR3 length equals 14 residues. Germline V gene sequence: CDR1 KGHSH, CDR2 LQKENI. Losses at the gene ends were 6 bases for V and 6 bases for J; bases not matched to a gene: 3. This CDR3 reads CASSGTGPNSPLHF. Here the CDR3 DNA reads TGTGCCAGCTCCGGGACAGGGCCTAATTCACCCCTCCACTTT.

J is TRBJ2-2 and V is TRBV12-3 or TRBV12-4; D is unresolved. This CDR3 is built from 11 residues. V lost 6 bases and J 3 bases, leaving 2 bases between the germline ends. The CDR3, as DNA: TGTGCCAGCAGGGACACCGGGGAGCTGTTTTTT. Its protein product is CASRDTGELFF.

The chain combines TRBV4-1 with TRBJ2-7; D possibly corresponds to TRBD2 (6 bases). This CDR3 has 19 residues. Germline assignment: CDR1 MGHRA and CDR2 YSYEKL. Trimming pared 1 base from V and 3 bases from J, leaving 25 bases between. The CDR3 here is CASSQVMASRPGAHYEQYF. Here the CDR3 DNA reads TGCGCCAGCAGCCAAGTGATGGCGTCTCGTCCGGGAGCCCACTACGAGCAGTACTTC.

The chain carries TRBV10-3 and TRBJ2-1; TRBD2 matches at 12 bases. Trimming took 6 bases from V and 10 from J; bases not matched to a gene: 10. The germline CDR1 and CDR2 sequences are ENHRY and SYGVKD. This CDR3 spans 15 amino acids. CDR3 sequence reads: CAISLRLAGEGEQFF. Written as DNA, the CDR3 is TGTGCCATCAGCCTTAGACTAGCGGGAGAAGGCGAGCAGTTCTTC.

The chain uses TRBV20-1 and TRBJ2-3; D might be TRBD2 (6 bases). The germline gives CDR1 DFQATT, CDR2 SNEGSKA (reference sequence). There are 16 residues in the CDR3. Trimming left V 6 bases short and J 0 bases short, with 19 bases between. Here the CDR3 DNA reads TGCAGTGCCCCACCCAGGAGCGGAGGGAGCACAGATACGCAGTATTTT. Its translation is CSAPPRSGGSTDTQYF.

V usage is TRBV10-3 and J usage is TRBJ2-1, with 10 bases lining up with TRBD2. CDR1 and CDR2 from the germline V gene are ENHRY and SYGVKD. This CDR3 contains 15 residues. After removal of 2 bases from V and 6 bases from J, the junction contained 4 bases not matched to a gene. CDR3 region: CAISEASGSLNEQFF. CDR3 coding DNA: TGTGCCATCAGTGAGGCTAGCGGGAGCCTCAATGAGCAGTTCTTC.

The CDR3, as DNA: TGCAGTGCTAGAGCTCCGGCGGTGTCGAGCACAGATACGCAGTATTTT. This codes for CSARAPAVSSTDTQYF. V is TRBV20-1 and J is TRBJ2-3, with no clear D. Germline assignment: CDR1 DFQATT and CDR2 SNEGSKA (reference sequence). This CDR3 spans 16 amino acids. The germline V and J ends were trimmed by 1 base and 0 bases, with 14 bases remaining between them.

The V call is TRBV6-2 or TRBV6-3, the J call TRBJ2-7, with TRBD2 matching 11 bases. CDR3 length: 12 residues. CDR1 and CDR2 from the germline V gene are MNHEY and SVGEGT. J was trimmed by 7 bases and V by 7 bases; bases with no gene match: 3. In DNA, the CDR3 is TGTGCCAGCAAGAGACTAGCGGGGGAGCAGTACTTC. Translated: CASKRLAGEQYF.

A single count supports this clonotype. The chain links TRBV14 to TRBJ2-5; 7 positions agree with TRBD1. From germline, CDR1 is SGHDN and CDR2 FVKESK. The CDR3 is made up of 14 amino acids. V trimming: 4 bases; J trimming: 7 bases; junction bases outside the gene matches: 9. CDR3 residues: CASSPTTGRVTQYF. As DNA, the CDR3 is TGTGCCAGCAGCCCAACGACAGGGCGGGTGACCCAGTACTTC.

The chain joins TRBV6-2 or TRBV6-3 to TRBJ2-1; 13 nucleotides align to TRBD2. Germline trimming cut 6 bases from V and 1 base from J; bases unmatched to any gene: 3. CDR1 MNHEY and CDR2 SVGEGT come from the germline V gene. The CDR3 covers 16 residues. The CDR3 DNA reads as TGTGCCAGCAGCACTAGCGGGAGGGTTTCCTACAATGAGCAGTTCTTC. Its protein is CASSTSGRVSYNEQFF.

This clonotype appeared a few times. The chain is built from TRBV28 and TRBJ2-2; no definite D call. V dropped 8 bases and J dropped 6 bases, with 10 bases sitting between them. Germline CDR1 is MDHEN and CDR2 is SYDVKM. The CDR3 has 12 residues. CDR3 sequence (DNA): TGTGCCAGCTCAGTTTGGTCCGGGGAGCTGTTTTTT. It translates to CASSVWSGELFF. Based on the CDR3 plus reference TRBV28 and TRBJ2-2, the full variable domain is DVKVTQSSRYLVKRTGEKVFLECVQDMDHENMFWYRQDPGLGLRLIYFSYDVKMKEKGDIPEGYSVSREKKERFSLILESASTNQTSMYLCASSVWSGELFFGEGSRLTVL.

V usage is TRBV4-1 and J usage is TRBJ2-1; D gene unclear. V gave up 0 bases and J gave up 8 bases, with 20 bases separating them. Germline CDR1 MGHRA, CDR2 YSYEKL. The CDR3 sequence is 17 residues long. The CDR3 coding sequence is TGCGCCAGCAGCCAAGATATCGCGGCTAGTGGTATCGATGAGCAGTTCTTC. Translated: CASSQDIAASGIDEQFF.